This T cell receptor beta chain appears in the sequencing data of a study of PD-1 blockade in mismatch repair-deficient tumors. This CDR3 has 12 amino acids. Trimming stripped 7 bases from V and 4 bases from J, with 10 bases between. Germline CDR1 and CDR2: SGHTA and FQGNSA. Assay used: immunoSEQ multiplex PCR; TCRdb lists only in-frame clones, some missing. The sample lists around 50,000 clones, 65% to 80% seen once, with roughly 3.3% in the top ten. As concerns this clone: The antigen is unknown.

Study-wide results and caveats: Tumor-resident clones, often absent from pretreatment blood, expanded after pembrolizumab and then contracted.

The source of this sequence is an adult with mismatch repair-deficient cancer. V is TRBV7-2 and J is TRBJ1-1, with a possible D match to TRBD1 (6 bases). Sequencing was performed on PBMCs, taken before pembrolizumab treatment. DNA of the CDR3: TGTGCCAGCATCGGGGGGCGCACTGAAGCTTTCTTT. Translated: CASIGGRTEAFF.